This T cell receptor (beta chain) was sequenced for a study of blood T cell repertoires in COVID-19. Across the study: Researchers got acute and convalescent COVID-19 samples from the United States, Italy and Spain. Sources were T cells, B-cell-depleted T cells, or PBMCs; the material itself was cDNA or gDNA.

Method: immunoSEQ multiplex PCR; TCRdb's copy keeps in-frame clones and lacks some. The sample contains some 85,000 clones, roughly 80% of which appear only once. The CDR3 sequence is 17 residues long. Trimming took 5 bases from V and 6 from J; bases not matched to a gene: 16. Per germline, CDR1 LNHNV and CDR2 YYDKDF (reference sequence). The sequence was obtained from a human donor in a cohort sampled during active COVID-19. J is TRBJ2-3 and V is TRBV15; 8 bases are a match to TRBD2. The sample comprised peripheral blood. Written as DNA, the CDR3 is TGTGCCACCAGCCCAGCGGGGTTAGCGGGAATTCGGGATACGCAGTATTTT. It translates to CATSPAGLAGIRDTQYF.